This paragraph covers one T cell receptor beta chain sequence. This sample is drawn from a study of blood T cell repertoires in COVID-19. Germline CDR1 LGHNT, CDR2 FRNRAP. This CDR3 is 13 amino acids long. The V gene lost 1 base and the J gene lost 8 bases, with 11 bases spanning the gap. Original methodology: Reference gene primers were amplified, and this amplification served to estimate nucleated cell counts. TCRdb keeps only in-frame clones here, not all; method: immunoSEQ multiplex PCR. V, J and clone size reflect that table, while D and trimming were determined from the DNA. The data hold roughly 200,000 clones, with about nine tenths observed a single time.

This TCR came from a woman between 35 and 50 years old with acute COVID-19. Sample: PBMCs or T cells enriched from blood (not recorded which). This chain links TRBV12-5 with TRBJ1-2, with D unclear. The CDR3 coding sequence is TGTGCTAGTGGTTTGGAATCTGGGCTGGGCTACACCTTC. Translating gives CASGLESGLGYTF.